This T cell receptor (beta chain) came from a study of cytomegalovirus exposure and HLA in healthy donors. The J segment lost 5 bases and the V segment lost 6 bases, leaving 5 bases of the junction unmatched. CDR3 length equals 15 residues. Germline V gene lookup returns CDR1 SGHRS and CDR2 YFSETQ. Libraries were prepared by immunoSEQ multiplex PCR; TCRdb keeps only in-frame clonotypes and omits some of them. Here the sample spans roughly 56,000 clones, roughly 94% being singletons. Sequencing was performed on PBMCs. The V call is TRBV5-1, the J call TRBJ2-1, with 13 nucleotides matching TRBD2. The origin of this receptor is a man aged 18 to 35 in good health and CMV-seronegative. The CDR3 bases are TGCGCCAGCATATGGGGACTAGCGGGAAACAATGAGCAGTTCTTC. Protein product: CASIWGLAGNNEQFF.